A selection of T cell receptor beta chains follows, all from one sample in a study of OX40 agonist ivuxolimab in advanced cancers. Using immunoSEQ multiplex PCR, the repertoire was profiled, and TCRdb retains in-frame clones only, with some absent. This table has 25,000 to 35,000 clones, more than 65% appearing once. This material consisted of CD4+ or CD8+ T cells sorted from blood, taken in a trial of the OX40 agonist ivuxolimab. These receptor sequences come from an adult with an advanced solid tumor such as melanoma, head and neck, liver or kidney cancer. The CDR3 runs from the conserved cysteine through the conserved F or W. The D gene is left open where the match is weak. The size field is filled for only some rows; it gives once, few, many or a size class.

>TRBV7-3|.|.|TRBJ1-1
CASSLIGGDTEAFF
TGTGCCAGCAGCTTAATCGGCGGGGACACTGAAGCTTTCTTT
>TRBV6-5|TRBD1|.|TRBJ2-7
CASSEWQGAGEQYF
TGTGCCAGCAGTGAGTGGCAGGGGGCCGGCGAGCAGTACTTC
>TRBV4-1|TRBD2|once|TRBJ2-3
CASSQFRRGGGTDTQYF
TGCGCCAGCAGCCAATTCCGGCGGGGGGGCGGCACAGATACGCAGTATTTT
>TRBV4-1|.|few|TRBJ1-1
CASSQDLGNTNTEAFF
TGCGCCAGCAGCCAAGATTTGGGCAACACAAACACTGAAGCTTTCTTT
>TRBV4-3|TRBD2|.|TRBJ2-3
CASSQEPNGGAFTDTQYF
TGCGCCAGCAGCCAAGAGCCAAACGGGGGGGCTTTTACAGATACGCAGTATTTT
>TRBV9|TRBD2|.|TRBJ2-3
CASNLGGGTTDTQYF
TGTGCCAGCAACCTCGGGGGGGGGACCACAGATACGCAGTATTTT
>TRBV5-4|.|few|TRBJ1-1
CASSLGGDSREAFF
TGTGCCAGCAGCTTGGGAGGAGACAGTCGGGAAGCTTTCTTT
>TRBV7-2|TRBD1|.|TRBJ1-2
CASSPGTGYGYTF
TGTGCCAGCAGCCCCGGGACAGGCTATGGCTACACCTTC
>TRBV27|.|.|TRBJ1-1
CASSLWTGGTEAFF
TGTGCCAGCAGTTTATGGACGGGGGGCACTGAAGCTTTCTTT
>TRBV27|.|once|TRBJ2-5
CASRPVGGQETQYF
TGTGCCAGTCGACCTGTAGGGGGGCAAGAGACCCAGTACTTC
>TRBV7-2|.|.|TRBJ2-3
CASSRDVRDTQYF
TGTGCCAGCAGCCGGGACGTCCGTGATACGCAGTATTTT
>TRBV30|.|.|TRBJ1-4
CAWSEGQGNEKLFF
TGTGCCTGGAGTGAGGGGCAGGGGAATGAAAAACTGTTTTTT
>TRBV29-1|.|.|TRBJ1-1
CSVGQATEAFF
TGCAGCGTTGGACAAGCCACTGAAGCTTTCTTT
>TRBV19|.|.|TRBJ2-5
CASSIPLETQYF
TGTGCCAGTAGTATCCCTTTGGAGACCCAGTACTTC
>TRBV6-5|.|.|TRBJ1-1
CASSQGNTEAFF
TGTGCCAGCAGCCAGGGGAACACTGAAGCTTTCTTT
>TRBV4-1|TRBD2|.|TRBJ2-7
CASSQYPPMAGGTYEQYF
TGCGCCAGCAGCCAATACCCCCCTATGGCGGGGGGCACCTACGAGCAGTACTTC
>TRBV27|.|.|TRBJ2-1
CASSISGQDEQFF
TGTGCCAGCAGTATCTCGGGCCAGGATGAGCAGTTCTTC
>TRBV15|.|.|TRBJ1-5
CATSRVQLSNQPQHF
TGTGCCACCAGCAGAGTGCAGTTGAGCAATCAGCCCCAGCATTTT